The 4 T cell receptor beta chains below were found in one sample sequenced in a study of T cell responses to AZD1222 COVID-19 vaccine (dated by TCRdb to the early 2020s). Preparation of the library involved the immunoSEQ multiplex PCR assay. This is the immuneACCESS table as TCRdb keeps it, with only in-frame sequences that have V and J called. A part of the clones is gone; compared with another copy, unresolved V genes explain less than half, and the rest is unexplained. Recorded for this sample are about 120,000 clones; around nine tenths of them occurred a single time. The ten most abundant clones make up around 8% of the sample. Sample time point, as interpreted from the label and publication: baseline before first vaccination. The sequencing here drew on peripheral blood, taken on day 0 of AZD1222 vaccination. The receptors here all came from an adult in good health.

The genes are TRBV11-2 and TRBJ2-3; 13 bases align to TRBD2. Germline V gene lookup returns CDR1 SGHAT and CDR2 FQNNGV. After removal of 5 bases from V and 3 bases from J, the junction contained 2 bases not matched to a gene. There are 15 residues in the CDR3. CDR3 amino acids: CASSTSGGVTDTQYF. CDR3 nucleotides: TGTGCCAGCAGCACTAGCGGGGGGGTTACAGATACGCAGTATTTT. The whole variable domain, remainder taken from reference TRBV11-2 and TRBJ2-3, is EAGVAQSPRYKIIEKRQSVAFWCNPISGHATLYWYQQILGQGPKLLIQFQNNGVVDDSQLPKDRFSAERLKGVDSTLKIQPAKLEDSAVYLCASSTSGGVTDTQYFGPGTRLTVL.

V usage is TRBV5-4 and J usage is TRBJ2-2; 10 bases agree with TRBD1. This CDR3 has 15 residues. Trimming took 4 bases from V and 6 from J; bases not matched to a gene: 6. Germline V gene sequence: CDR1 SGHNT, CDR2 YYREEE (reference sequence). CDR3 sequence reads: CASSPWDRGSGELFF. The CDR3 DNA reads as TGTGCCAGCAGCCCCTGGGACAGGGGCTCCGGGGAGCTGTTTTTT.

V and J are TRBV6-5 and TRBJ1-4, with a weak D call TRBD1 (6 bases). CDR1 MNHEY and CDR2 SVGAGI come from the germline V gene. The CDR3 is 14 residues long. V lost 0 bases to trimming and J lost 8 bases, with 10 bases between them. The CDR3 region is CASSYSRGGEKLFF. In DNA form, the CDR3 reads TGTGCCAGCAGTTACTCCAGGGGAGGGGAAAAACTGTTTTTT.

V and J are TRBV7-9 and TRBJ2-4; TRBD1 aligns across 7 bases. Looked up from germline, CDR1 is SEHNR and CDR2 is FQNEAQ (reference sequence). The CDR3 is 14 amino acids. Trimming removed 0 bases from V and 5 bases from J; junction bases left unmatched: 1. The CDR3, as DNA: TGTGCCAGCAGCTTAGCTACAGGGGAAAACATTCAGTACTTC. Residues: CASSLATGENIQYF.